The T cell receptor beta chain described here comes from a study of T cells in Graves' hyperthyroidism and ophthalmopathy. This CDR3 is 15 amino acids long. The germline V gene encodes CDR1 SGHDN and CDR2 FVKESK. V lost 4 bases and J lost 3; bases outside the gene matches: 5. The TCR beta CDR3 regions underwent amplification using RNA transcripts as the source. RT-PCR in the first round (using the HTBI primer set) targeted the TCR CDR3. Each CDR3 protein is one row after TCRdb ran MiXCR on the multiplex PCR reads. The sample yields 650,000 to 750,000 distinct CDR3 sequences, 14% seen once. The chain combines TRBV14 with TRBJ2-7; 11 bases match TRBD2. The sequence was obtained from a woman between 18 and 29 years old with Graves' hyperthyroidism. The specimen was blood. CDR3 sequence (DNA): TGTGCCAGCAGCCCGTTGACTAGCGGGAACTACGAGCAGTACTTC. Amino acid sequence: CASSPLTSGNYEQYF.